This T cell receptor beta chain was documented in a study of T cells in tuberculosis. Study as a whole: T cells were selected with CD1B tetramers loaded with glucose monomycolate.

The junction had 15 bases not matched to a gene; V was cut back by 5 bases and J by 4 bases. Per the germline V gene, CDR1 is SGHAT and CDR2 is FQNNGV. The CDR3 has 19 residues. Sequenced by immunoSEQ multiplex PCR; TCRdb stores in-frame clones only, minus some. In the table there are approximately 59,000 clones, 65% to 90% of which are singletons. Study outcomes and limitations: Low-affinity CD1B-GMM tetramer-binding T cells may have been missed.

After thawing and overnight rest, PBMC were stained with GMM-loaded CD1B tetramer, viability dye and anti-CD3 for sorting. C32 glucose monomycolate from Rhodococcus equi was loaded onto the CD1B tetramers. The sequence came from an adult woman with latent tuberculosis. The rearrangement links TRBV11-2 to TRBJ2-5; TRBD2 matches 14 bases. Sequenced material: CD1b-GMM tetramer-negative cells sorted from PBMCs. For the CDR3, the DNA is TGTGCCAGCAGCCCTTGGGGGACTAGCGGGAGACGGAAGGGAGAGACCCAGTACTTC. Translating gives CASSPWGTSGRRKGETQYF.